Listed below are T cell receptor beta chains from one sample, sequenced in a study of blood T cell repertoires in COVID-19. Only in-frame clones appear in the TCRdb table, and some are missing; sequencing was by immunoSEQ multiplex PCR. The sample has hundreds of thousands of clones, about 90% seen once; the top ten hold under 15%. What was sequenced was PBMCs or T cells enriched from blood (not recorded which). The receptors derive from a woman aged 45 to 65 with acute COVID-19. The CDR3 runs from the conserved cysteine through the conserved F or W. Each record gives: clone size, V gene, D gene, J gene, CDR3 DNA, CDR3 protein. A D gene is named only where the DNA matches it firmly. Clone size is given for some rows only: seen once, a few or many times, or a class if the clone is expanded.

.,TRBV19,.,TRBJ1-1,TGTGCCAGTAGCGCGATGAACACTGAAGCTTTCTTT,CASSAMNTEAFF
.,TRBV19,.,TRBJ2-7,TGTGCCAGTAGGTCAGGCGTTCCCTACGAGCAGTACTTC,CASRSGVPYEQYF
once,TRBV29-1,.,TRBJ1-6,TGCAGCGTGACGACCCAAACGGGGAATTCACCCCTCCACTTT,CSVTTQTGNSPLHF
.,TRBV7-2,TRBD1,TRBJ1-6,TGTGCCAGCAGCCCCCGGGACAGAAATTCACCCCTCCACTTT,CASSPRDRNSPLHF
.,TRBV5-4,TRBD1,TRBJ2-7,TGTGCCAGCAGCAGACAGGGGGCTAGCTCCTACGAGCAGTACTTC,CASSRQGASSYEQYF
.,TRBV19,.,TRBJ1-1,TGTGCCAGTAGTAGAGGAGGGAACACTGAAGCTTTCTTT,CASSRGGNTEAFF
.,TRBV5-1,.,TRBJ1-2,TGCGCCAGCAGCTTGTTACAGTCGGGGTATGGCTACACCTTC,CASSLLQSGYGYTF
.,TRBV11-3,TRBD1,TRBJ2-3,TGTGCCAGCAGCTTAGAGGGACAGGGGAGCACAGATACGCAGTATTTT,CASSLEGQGSTDTQYF
.,TRBV7-6,.,TRBJ2-1,TGTGCCAGCGGCGGGTATAGTTACAATGAGCAGTTCTTC,CASGGYSYNEQFF
once,TRBV7-9,.,TRBJ1-1,TGTGCCAGCAGCCTCAGCGTCACAGGTTCCCCTTTGAACACTGAAGCTTTCTTT,CASSLSVTGSPLNTEAFF
.,TRBV2,TRBD1,TRBJ2-1,TGTGCCAGCACTGTGGACAGGTACAATGAGCAGTTCTTC,CASTVDRYNEQFF
.,TRBV3-1/TRBV3-2,TRBD2,TRBJ2-1,TGTGCCAGCAGCCAAGGGACTAGCGGGAGGGCCCATGAGCAGTTCTTC,CASSQGTSGRAHEQFF
.,TRBV28,.,TRBJ1-1,TGTGCCAGCAGGCCTGGACACTTCGGAGCTTTCTTT,CASRPGHFGAFF
.,TRBV9,TRBD1,TRBJ2-5,TGTGCCAGCAGCGGAGGGGGCTACCTTCAAGAGACCCAGTACTTC,CASSGGGYLQETQYF
.,TRBV10-2,TRBD2,TRBJ2-1,TGCGCCAGCAGTGAGCCACCGGGACTAGCGGACAATGAGCAGTTCTTC,CASSEPPGLADNEQFF
.,TRBV21-1,.,TRBJ1-5,TGTGCCAGCAGCAAAGGGGCAGGGTATAGCAATCAGCCCCAGCATTTT,CASSKGAGYSNQPQHF
.,TRBV18,TRBD1,TRBJ1-1,TGTGCCAGCTCACCCCGGGACAGGAGCGAAGCTTTCTTT,CASSPRDRSEAFF
.,TRBV28,.,TRBJ1-1,TGTGCCAGCCGATTGTCCGGGAGGCCCTTGGGGCCTGAAGCTTTCTTT,CASRLSGRPLGPEAFF
.,TRBV19,TRBD1,TRBJ1-5,TGTGCCAGTCGGGACAGAGGGTCTGGGCGCAATCAGCCCCAGCATTTT,CASRDRGSGRNQPQHF
.,TRBV19,.,TRBJ2-5,TGTGCCAGTAACGCCCGGGGAAATCCCCAAGAGACCCAGTACTTC,CASNARGNPQETQYF
.,TRBV5-1,.,TRBJ2-5,TGCGCCAGCAGCCGGAACACGGGGGTAGCGCAAGAGACCCAGTACTTC,CASSRNTGVAQETQYF
.,TRBV7-3,.,TRBJ2-5,TGTGCCAGCAGCTTATACTCAAACCTCCAAGAGACCCAGTACTTC,CASSLYSNLQETQYF
.,TRBV7-2,.,TRBJ1-4,TGTGCCAGCAGCAAGCGCCGGATGGTGACTAATGAAAAACTGTTTTTT,CASSKRRMVTNEKLFF
.,TRBV2,.,TRBJ2-4,TGTGCCAGCATTGAGGAGGGCAAAAACATTCAGTACTTC,CASIEEGKNIQYF
.,TRBV9,TRBD2,TRBJ2-1,TGTGCCAGCAGCCTCCCCCTAGCGGGAGGGGCCTACGGGCAGTTCTTC,CASSLPLAGGAYGQFF
.,TRBV2,TRBD1,TRBJ1-6,TGTGCCACGGGACAGTCTCGGCCAAATTCACCCCTCCACTTT,CATGQSRPNSPLHF
once,TRBV2,TRBD1,TRBJ2-7,TGTGCCAGCAGTGACCCTAGGACAGGGGTCTACGAGCAGTACTTC,CASSDPRTGVYEQYF
.,TRBV6-2/TRBV6-3,TRBD2,TRBJ2-7,TGTGCCAGCAGCCAACCCCCAGCGGGAGTTAGTGACGAGCAGTACTTC,CASSQPPAGVSDEQYF
few,TRBV28,.,TRBJ1-5,TGTGCCAGCAGGTCCCGCGCACAGGTGAACCTTTATAGCAATCAGCCCCAGCATTTT,CASRSRAQVNLYSNQPQHF
.,TRBV15,.,TRBJ2-3,TGTGCCACCAGCCCCTGGACAAACACAGATACGCAGTATTTT,CATSPWTNTDTQYF
.,TRBV5-1,.,TRBJ2-3,TGCGCCAGCAGCTTGGCCTACCCCCGAGATACGCAGTATTTT,CASSLAYPRDTQYF
.,TRBV6-6,.,TRBJ2-5,TGTGCCAGCAGTTACTCGGGCACCAGCCAAGAGACCCAGTACTTC,CASSYSGTSQETQYF
.,TRBV18,TRBD2,TRBJ2-1,TGTGCCAGCTCACCGCGGGGGGGTGAGTACAATGAGCAGTTCTTC,CASSPRGGEYNEQFF
.,TRBV7-8,.,TRBJ2-3,TGTGCCAGCAGCCGAAAGACAGGCAGATATAGCACAGATACGCAGTATTTT,CASSRKTGRYSTDTQYF
once,TRBV2,TRBD1,TRBJ2-7,TGTGCCAGCAGTACAGGGGGCTCAGCCTACGAGCAGTACTTC,CASSTGGSAYEQYF
.,TRBV5-6,.,TRBJ2-5,TGTGCCAGCAGCTTGAGTGTGATCCCGACGAGAGGCCAAGAGACCCAGTACTTC,CASSLSVIPTRGQETQYF
.,TRBV5-1,.,TRBJ1-3,TGCGCCAGCAGCTTGTCTCCCGACAGGTCCGGAAACACCATATATTTT,CASSLSPDRSGNTIYF
.,TRBV28,TRBD1,TRBJ1-5,TGTGCCAGCAGTTCTGACAGGGACAATCAGCCCCAGCATTTT,CASSSDRDNQPQHF
.,TRBV30,.,TRBJ1-1,TGTGCCTGGAGTAGGGGTTCTGAAGCTTTCTTT,CAWSRGSEAFF
.,TRBV12-5,TRBD2,TRBJ2-7,TGTGCTAGTGGTTTACCACCCGGGACTAGTGGGCCCCACGAGCAGTACTTC,CASGLPPGTSGPHEQYF
.,TRBV19,TRBD1,TRBJ2-7,TGTGCCAGTAGTGCCGGGACAGGGGTCTACGAGCAGTACTTC,CASSAGTGVYEQYF
once,TRBV28,TRBD1,TRBJ2-7,TGTGCCAGCCACGGGGGACAGGGTCAATTCTACGAGCAGTACTTC,CASHGGQGQFYEQYF
.,TRBV6-5,.,TRBJ1-1,TGTGCCAGCAGTTTTACAATGTCGGGCACTGAAGCTTTCTTT,CASSFTMSGTEAFF
once,TRBV5-1,.,TRBJ2-1,TGCGCCAGCAGCCGGGGGTCCCCAACCTACAATGAGCAGTTCTTC,CASSRGSPTYNEQFF
.,TRBV19,TRBD2,TRBJ2-7,TGTGCCAGTAGTGCTAGCGGACTCCTCTCCTACGAGCAGTACTTC,CASSASGLLSYEQYF
.,TRBV5-4,TRBD1,TRBJ2-3,TGTGCCAGCAGCAGGGGGCACACAGATACGCAGTATTTT,CASSRGHTDTQYF